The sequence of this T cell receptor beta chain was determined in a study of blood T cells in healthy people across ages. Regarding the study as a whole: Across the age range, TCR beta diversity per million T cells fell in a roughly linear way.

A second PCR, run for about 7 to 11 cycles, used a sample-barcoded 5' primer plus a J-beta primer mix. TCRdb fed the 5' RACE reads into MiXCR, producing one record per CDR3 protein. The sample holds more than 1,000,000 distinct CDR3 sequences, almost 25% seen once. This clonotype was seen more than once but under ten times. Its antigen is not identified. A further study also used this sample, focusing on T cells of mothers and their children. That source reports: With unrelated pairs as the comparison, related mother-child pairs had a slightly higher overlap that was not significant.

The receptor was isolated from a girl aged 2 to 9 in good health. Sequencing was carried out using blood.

The CDR3 DNA sequence: TGTGCCAGCTCACCCGGAACGGGAGGGGCTAATGAAAAACTGTTTTTT. Amino acid sequence: CASSPGTGGANEKLFF. The chain combines TRBV18 with TRBJ1-4; possible D gene TRBD1, 5 bases. The CDR3 contains 16 residues. Trimming took 3 bases from V and 3 from J, leaving 14 bases between them. Germline-derived CDR1 and CDR2 are KGHSH and LQKENI.